This T cell receptor beta chain was documented in a study of T cells in Graves' hyperthyroidism and ophthalmopathy. Germline-derived CDR1 and CDR2 are MGHDK and SYGVNS. Trimming took off 1 base at V and 1 base at J, with 7 bases between the two ends. This CDR3 contains 15 residues. TCR beta CDR3 sequences were amplified from RNA transcripts. Carried out on the TCR CDR3, a first-round RT-PCR used the HTBI primer set. A single record per CDR3 protein comes from TCRdb applying MiXCR to the multiplex PCR reads. The profile shows approximately 500,000 distinct CDR3 sequences, roughly 50% of them singletons. This clonotype was recorded many times. The study enrolled patients aged 18 to 65 with newly diagnosed hyperthyroidism of under 2 months' duration. Every diagnosis used clinical symptoms, serum thyroxine and TRAb, thyroid ultrasound and orbital computed tomography.

The chain links TRBV25-1 to TRBJ2-2, with D unclear. This receptor was taken from a young woman with Graves' hyperthyroidism. The sequenced sample consisted of peripheral blood or thyroid tissue (not recorded which). The DNA of the CDR3 is TGTGCCAGCAGTGAATTGGACGGGAACACCGGGGAGCTGTTTTTT. It translates to CASSELDGNTGELFF.